These 31 T cell receptor beta chains share one sample of origin, sequenced in a study of post-analysis software for immune sequencing data. Included in the TCR beta cDNA libraries were unique molecular identifiers. TCRdb analysed the PCR reads with MiXCR anew, one entry per CDR3 protein. The sample holds hundreds of thousands of distinct CDR3 sequences, 55% to 70% seen once. No antigen has been identified for these receptors. Broader study findings: Higher frequency in patients than in controls was seen for several TRBV segments, with TRBV5-6, TRBV5-1 and TRBV20-1 among them.

The sequenced sample consisted of blood. Receptors were obtained from a girl aged 2-10 years with multiple sclerosis.

This clonotype was counted a few times. The germline gene is not matched at one end of the junction; a read error may be the cause. This chain uses TRBV7-3 with TRBJ2-1, with 7 bases identical to TRBD2. This CDR3 region has 20 residues. CDR1 is SGHTA and CDR2 is FQGTGA in the germline V gene. The CDR3 spells CASSITFVAGPGRYYNEQFF. CDR3 bases: TGTGCCAGCAGCATAACGTTTGTAGCGGGCCCGGGTCGATATTACAATGAGCAGTTCTTC.

The V gene is TRBV6-5, the J gene TRBJ1-1, with a possible D match to TRBD1 (5 bases). CDR3 length: 17 amino acids. The V end lost 0 bases, the J end lost 0 bases, and 14 bases lay between the germline ends. Per the germline V gene, CDR1 is MNHEY and CDR2 is SVGAGI. CDR3 sequence: CASSYSGRMIMNTEAFF. Written as DNA, the CDR3 is TGTGCCAGCAGTTACTCGGGACGGATGATAATGAACACTGAAGCTTTCTTT.

The chain combines TRBV29-1 with TRBJ1-1, with 7 bases lining up with TRBD1. J gave up 4 bases and V 6 bases, and 5 bases lay outside the gene matches. The CDR3 extends over 12 amino acids. Germline CDR1 and CDR2: SQVTM and ANQGSEA. The CDR3 sequence: CSVETGSTEAFF. The CDR3 DNA follows: TGCAGCGTGGAGACAGGGTCCACTGAAGCTTTCTTT.

In nucleotides, the CDR3 is TGTGCCAGCAGCCGGACGTCCCCGGGATACAATGAGCAGTTCTTC. Its translation is CASSRTSPGYNEQFF. V usage is TRBV5-6 and J usage is TRBJ2-1; D might be TRBD2 (5 bases). CDR1 and CDR2 (germline): SGHDT, YYEEEE. There are 15 residues in the CDR3. V lost 4 bases and J 4 bases, leaving 15 bases between the germline ends.

The chain is built from TRBV10-3 and TRBJ2-3; TRBD2 might be the D (6 bases). The CDR3 runs to 11 residues. CDR1 ENHRY and CDR2 SYGVKD come from the germline V gene. V lost 10 bases to trimming and J lost 6 bases, with 11 bases between them. The CDR3 is CATGVEDTQYF. The CDR3 nucleotides read TGTGCCACGGGGGTCGAGGATACGCAGTATTTT.

V is TRBV12-3 or TRBV12-4 and J is TRBJ2-1, with D possibly TRBD2 on 6 matching bases. The V and J ends lost 4 bases and 2 bases respectively, with 18 bases between them. The CDR3 is made up of 17 amino acids. CDR3: CASSYDIGAGPYNEQFF. In DNA, the CDR3 is TGTGCCAGCAGTTACGATATAGGAGCGGGCCCCTACAATGAGCAGTTCTTC.

This clonotype appeared once. This sequence joins TRBV28 and TRBJ2-6, with 8 bases identical to TRBD1. There are 16 residues in the CDR3. V lost 6 bases, J lost 4 bases, and 8 bases stayed unmatched. The germline gives CDR1 MDHEN, CDR2 SYDVKM. CDR3 sequence reads: CASRRDRSTGANVLTF. The DNA for the CDR3 is TGTGCCAGCAGGAGGGACAGGAGTACGGGGGCCAACGTCCTGACTTTC.

The chain employs TRBV12-3 or TRBV12-4 and TRBJ2-6, with TRBD1 matching over 8 bases. The trim removed 1 base at V and 3 bases at J, leaving 8 bases unmatched. CDR3 length: 18 residues. The CDR3 loop reads CASSLGSGGIGGANVLTF. Here the CDR3 DNA reads TGTGCCAGCAGTTTAGGGTCAGGGGGCATAGGTGGGGCCAACGTCCTGACTTTC.

This clonotype turned up a few times. The rearrangement uses TRBV4-1 and TRBJ2-7; no definite D call. Deletions cut 1 base from V and 6 bases from J, with 10 bases between. The CDR3 extends over 13 amino acids. From germline, CDR1 is MGHRA and CDR2 YSYEKL. CDR3 DNA sequence: TGCGCCAGCAGCCAAGTAACGGGTGCCGAGCAGTACTTC. It yields the protein CASSQVTGAEQYF.

The chain recombines TRBV6-2 or TRBV6-3 with TRBJ1-2, with unresolved D. Trimming pared 6 bases from V and 6 bases from J, leaving 14 bases between. The length of the CDR3 is 13 residues. Germline V gives CDR1 MNHEY, CDR2 SVGEGT. DNA of the CDR3: TGTGCCAGCAGGTACCAACTCGGCAATGGCTACACCTTC. Protein product: CASRYQLGNGYTF.

V gene TRBV20-1 combines with J gene TRBJ2-3, with TRBD2 matching over 14 bases. The CDR3 consists of 15 residues. Germline lookup yields CDR1 DFQATT and CDR2 SNEGSKA (reference sequence). V was pared by 5 bases and J by 4 bases, with 5 bases of the junction left unmatched. CDR3 in amino acids: CSAGLTSGGADTQYF. CDR3 DNA sequence: TGCAGTGCTGGACTGACTAGCGGGGGGGCAGATACGCAGTATTTT.

V and J are TRBV24-1 and TRBJ2-5; perhaps TRBD1 as D (5 bases). V dropped 0 bases and J dropped 1 base, with 17 bases sitting between them. The CDR3 runs 18 residues. The germline V gene has CDR1 KGHDR and CDR2 SFDVKD. This CDR3 reads CATSDLVGAFQGQETQYF. The CDR3 coding sequence is TGTGCCACCAGTGATTTGGTAGGGGCATTCCAGGGCCAAGAGACCCAGTACTTC.

Only a few counts were recorded for this clonotype. The chain couples TRBV12-3 or TRBV12-4 to TRBJ2-5; tentative D call: TRBD2 (6 bases). Trimming cost V 3 bases and J 1 base, with 18 bases left between them. The CDR3 has 17 amino acids. The CDR3 DNA follows: TGTGCCAGCAGTTTGGGGGGTCCAGTGGGGATCCAAGAGACCCAGTACTTC. This codes for CASSLGGPVGIQETQYF.

The chain uses TRBV6-6 and TRBJ1-4; no clear D. Germline-derived CDR1 and CDR2 are MNHNY and SVGAGI (reference sequence). The CDR3 has 14 amino acids. Trimming took 6 bases from V and 2 from J, leaving 10 bases between them. As DNA, the CDR3 is TGTGCCAGCAGGAGGGAAGGCACTAATGAAAAACTGTTTTTT. This translates into CASRREGTNEKLFF.

This chain links TRBV5-1 with TRBJ2-7; 13 nucleotides line up with TRBD2. CDR3 length: 15 amino acids. Looked up from germline, CDR1 is SGHRS and CDR2 is YFSETQ. The V segment lost 3 bases and the J segment 4 bases; nucleotides outside the gene matches: 4. The CDR3 DNA follows: TGCGCCAGCAGCTCAGGACTAGCGGGAGTGTACGAGCAGTACTTC. Residues: CASSSGLAGVYEQYF. Full variable domain (outside the CDR3, taken from reference TRBV5-1 and TRBJ2-7): KAGVTQTPRYLIKTRGQQVTLSCSPISGHRSVSWYQQTPGQGLQFLFEYFSETQRNKGNFPGRFSGRQFSNSRSEMNVSTLELGDSALYLCASSSGLAGVYEQYFGPGTRLTVT.

CDR3 sequence reads: CASSLLGQGAEAFF. The CDR3 DNA follows: TGTGCCAGCAGCCTATTGGGACAGGGGGCTGAAGCTTTCTTT. The chain links TRBV7-3 to TRBJ1-1; 11 nucleotides match TRBD1. CDR1 and CDR2 from the germline V gene are SGHTA and FQGTGA. CDR3 size: 14 residues. V lost 5 bases, J lost 6 bases, and 5 bases stayed unmatched.

The chain carries TRBV9 and TRBJ2-1; TRBD2 aligns across 12 bases. The CDR3 is 18 amino acids. The germline gives CDR1 SGDLS, CDR2 YYNGEE. Unmatched junction bases numbered 11, after V lost 3 bases and J lost 4 bases. The chain's CDR3 is CASSALAGGTNQYNEQFF. The CDR3 bases are TGTGCCAGCAGCGCACTAGCGGGGGGCACCAACCAATACAATGAGCAGTTCTTC.

This clonotype showed up just a few times. The chain's CDR3 is CASSFSRDRGYGYTF. CDR3 in DNA: TGTGCCAGCAGTTTTTCGCGGGACAGGGGCTATGGCTACACCTTC. V is TRBV6-5 and J is TRBJ1-2, with TRBD1 matching over 10 bases. Germline CDR1 reads MNHEY; CDR2 reads SVGAGI. The CDR3 is 15 residues long. Germline trimming cut 4 bases from V and 4 bases from J; bases unmatched to any gene: 6.

The V call is TRBV20-1, the J call TRBJ2-1; the D is unclear. The CDR3 covers 12 residues. V shed 6 bases and J shed 6 bases, with 12 bases lying between them. Germline CDR1 reads DFQATT; CDR2 reads SNEGSKA (reference sequence). The CDR3 DNA reads as TGCAGTGCGGAGAGAAGTTCCAATGAGCAGTTCTTC. Translation gives CSAERSSNEQFF.

In its sample, this clonotype was seen a few times. V usage is TRBV29-1 and J usage is TRBJ2-7; the D is unclear. Germline loops: CDR1 SQVTM, CDR2 ANQGSEA. Deletions cut 4 bases from V and 2 bases from J, with 12 bases between. CDR3 length equals 13 residues. CDR3 amino acids: CSVVGSEPYEQYF. The DNA of the CDR3 is TGCAGCGTTGTAGGGTCAGAACCCTACGAGCAGTACTTC.

This rearrangement joins TRBV7-9 to TRBJ2-1; TRBD1 matches 9 bases. Germline trimming cut 6 bases from V and 5 bases from J; bases unmatched to any gene: 8. The CDR3 loop spans 15 amino acids. Germline values: CDR1 SEHNR, CDR2 FQNEAQ (reference sequence). CDR3 coding DNA: TGTGCCAGCAGGTTGACAGGGGGAGGGAACAATGAGCAGTTCTTC. This translates into CASRLTGGGNNEQFF.

For the CDR3, the DNA is TGCAGCGCCGCAGGGCAGGGGACTTACAATGAGCAGTTCTTC. Protein product: CSAAGQGTYNEQFF. This chain uses TRBV29-1 with TRBJ2-1; D is perhaps TRBD1 or TRBD2 (6 bases each). V was cut by 7 bases and J by 4 bases, with 17 bases left in between. The CDR3 runs to 14 residues. The germline CDR1 and CDR2 sequences are SQVTM and ANQGSEA.

As to this clonotype: A much more abundant neighbour one base away suggests this may be a read error. The gene calls are TRBV4-3 and TRBJ1-2, with no clear D. Germline V CDR1 and CDR2: LGHNA, YSLEER. V lost 3 bases, J lost 0 bases, and 8 bases lay in between. CDR3 length: 14 residues. The CDR3 here is CASSQQVTNYGYTF. In DNA form, the CDR3 reads TGCGCCAGCAGCCAGCAGGTAACTAACTATGGCTACACCTTC.

Only a few counts were recorded for this clonotype. The chain joins TRBV12-3 or TRBV12-4 to TRBJ2-3; no clear D gene. V was shortened by 2 bases and J by 5 bases, with 14 bases between the two germline ends. The CDR3 consists of 15 residues. CDR3 bases: TGTGCCAGCAGTTTATTTGTGCCTGTCCAAGATACGCAGTATTTT. It codes for CASSLFVPVQDTQYF.

V gene TRBV5-6 combines with J gene TRBJ1-2; TRBD1 is a possible D gene (6 bases). V lost 5 bases to trimming and J lost 6 bases, with 14 bases between them. Per germline, CDR1 SGHDT and CDR2 YYEEEE. This CDR3 contains 13 residues. CDR3 sequence: CASRLTGIHGYTF. CDR3 in DNA: TGTGCCAGCAGGTTAACAGGGATCCATGGCTACACCTTC.

The chain employs TRBV9 and TRBJ2-7; 8 bases agree with TRBD2. The germline gives CDR1 SGDLS, CDR2 YYNGEE. CDR3 size: 15 residues. Trimming removed 4 bases from V and 4 bases from J; junction bases left unmatched: 10. CDR3 residues: CASSPTGSGSYEQYF. Here the CDR3 DNA reads TGTGCCAGCAGCCCTACCGGAAGCGGGAGTTACGAGCAGTACTTC.

A few counts support this clonotype. The J gene is TRBJ2-1, the V gene TRBV7-9, with TRBD2 matching over 8 bases. CDR3 length: 15 residues. The trim removed 4 bases at V and 5 bases at J, leaving 7 bases unmatched. Germline V gene lookup returns CDR1 SEHNR and CDR2 FQNEAQ (reference sequence). CDR3 nucleotides: TGTGCCAGCAGCTCCGTAGCGGGGATCAACAATGAGCAGTTCTTC. This sequence encodes CASSSVAGINNEQFF.

This clonotype was observed a single time. The V gene is TRBV5-1, the J gene TRBJ2-3; 9 nucleotides align to TRBD1. This CDR3 has 16 residues. V gave up 4 bases and J gave up 0 bases; unmatched junction bases: 6. From germline, CDR1 is SGHRS and CDR2 YFSETQ. CDR3 DNA sequence: TGCGCCAGCAGCGGTTTGACAGGGGGAAGCACAGATACGCAGTATTTT. Its translation: CASSGLTGGSTDTQYF.

Details on this clonotype: Since a much larger clone is just one base distant, this may be a read error. The chain has TRBV11-1 and TRBJ2-5; D is ambiguous. Trimming shortened V by 2 bases and J by 3 bases, and 4 bases separated the two germline ends. This CDR3 spans 12 amino acids. The V gene's germline CDR1 is SGHAT and CDR2 FQDESV (reference sequence). CDR3 coding DNA: TGTGCCAGCAGCTTAAAAGAAGAGACCCAGTACTTC. This translates into CASSLKEETQYF.

The chain has TRBV7-2 and TRBJ1-2; 9 bases agree with TRBD1. V shed 0 bases and J 10 bases; nucleotides not matched to a gene: 6. Germline V gene lookup returns CDR1 SGHTA and CDR2 FQGNSA. CDR3 length: 14 amino acids. The CDR3 nucleotides are TGTGCCAGCAGCTTAGCGTCTAACAGGGGGCTCTACACCTTC. It specifies CASSLASNRGLYTF.

The J gene is TRBJ1-4, the V gene TRBV29-1; 7 positions match TRBD1. CDR1 is SQVTM and CDR2 is ANQGSEA in the germline V gene. The CDR3 runs 13 residues. With V trimmed by 1 base and J by 7 bases, 3 bases remained unmatched. The CDR3 DNA sequence: TGCAGCGTTGAAGGACAGGGAGGTGAAAAACTGTTTTTT. Protein: CSVEGQGGEKLFF.